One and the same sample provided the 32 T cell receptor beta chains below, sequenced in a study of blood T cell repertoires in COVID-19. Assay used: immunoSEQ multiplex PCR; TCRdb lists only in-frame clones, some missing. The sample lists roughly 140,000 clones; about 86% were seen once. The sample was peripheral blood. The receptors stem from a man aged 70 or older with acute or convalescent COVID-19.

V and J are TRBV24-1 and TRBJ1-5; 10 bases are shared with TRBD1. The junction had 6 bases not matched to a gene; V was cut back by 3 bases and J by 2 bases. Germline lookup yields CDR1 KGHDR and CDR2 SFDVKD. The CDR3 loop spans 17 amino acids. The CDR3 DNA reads TGTGCCACCAGTGATCCGACAGGGGGCGATGGCAATCAGCCCCAGCATTTT. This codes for CATSDPTGGDGNQPQHF.

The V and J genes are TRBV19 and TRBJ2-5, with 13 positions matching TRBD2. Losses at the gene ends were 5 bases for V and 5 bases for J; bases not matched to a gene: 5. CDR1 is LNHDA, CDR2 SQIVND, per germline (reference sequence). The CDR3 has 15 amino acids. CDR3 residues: CASSSLAGGHETQYF. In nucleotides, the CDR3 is TGTGCCAGTAGTTCACTAGCGGGAGGGCACGAGACCCAGTACTTC.

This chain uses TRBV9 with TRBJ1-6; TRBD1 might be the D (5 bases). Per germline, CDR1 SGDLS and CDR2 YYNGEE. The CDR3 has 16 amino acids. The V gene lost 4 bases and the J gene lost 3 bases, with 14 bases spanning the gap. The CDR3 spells CASSLDRNSYNSPLHF. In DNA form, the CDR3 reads TGTGCCAGCAGCCTTGACAGAAATAGCTATAATTCACCCCTCCACTTT.

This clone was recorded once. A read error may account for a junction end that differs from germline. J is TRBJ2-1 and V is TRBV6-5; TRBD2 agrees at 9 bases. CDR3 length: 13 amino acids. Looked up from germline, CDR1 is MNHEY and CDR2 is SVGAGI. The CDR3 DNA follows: TGTGTCAGCGGGCGGGAGGGCTACAATGAGCAGTTCTTC. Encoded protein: CVSGREGYNEQFF.

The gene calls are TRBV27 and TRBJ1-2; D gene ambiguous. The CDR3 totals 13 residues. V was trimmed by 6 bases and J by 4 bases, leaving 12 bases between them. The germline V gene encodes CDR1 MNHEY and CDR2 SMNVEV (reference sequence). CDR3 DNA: TGTGCCAGCAGCTCAACCGGTGCCTATGGCTACACCTTC. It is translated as CASSSTGAYGYTF.

Here the CDR3 reads CASSQDQMAGVGEQYF. CDR3 nucleotides: TGTGCCAGCAGCCAAGATCAAATGGCAGGGGTAGGGGAGCAGTACTTC. The chain links TRBV14 to TRBJ2-7, with D perhaps TRBD1 (6 bases). Germline V gives CDR1 SGHDN, CDR2 FVKESK. This CDR3 spans 16 amino acids. Trimming cost V 0 bases and J 7 bases, with 19 bases left between them.

For the CDR3, the DNA is TGTGCCAGCAGCCCCCGGTGGGAGCTTAGGGCCCAAGAGACCCAGTACTTC. This sequence encodes CASSPRWELRAQETQYF. The chain combines TRBV3-1 (or the pseudogene TRBV3-2) with TRBJ2-5, with D maybe TRBD2 (5 bases). Germline V lookup: CDR1 LGHDT, CDR2 YNNKEL (reference sequence). The CDR3 consists of 17 residues. Trimming took off 4 bases at V and 1 base at J, with 19 bases between the two ends.

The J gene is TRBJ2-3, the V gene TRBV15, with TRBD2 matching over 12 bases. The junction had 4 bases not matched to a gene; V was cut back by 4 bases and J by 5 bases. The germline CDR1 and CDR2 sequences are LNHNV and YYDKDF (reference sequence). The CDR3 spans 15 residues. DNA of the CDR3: TGTGCCACCAGCACCCGACTAGCGGGAGTAGATACGCAGTATTTT. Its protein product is CATSTRLAGVDTQYF.

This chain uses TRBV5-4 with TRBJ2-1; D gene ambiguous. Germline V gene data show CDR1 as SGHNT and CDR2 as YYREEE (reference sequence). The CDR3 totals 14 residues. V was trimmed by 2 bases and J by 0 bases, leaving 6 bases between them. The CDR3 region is CASSFPNSYNEQFF. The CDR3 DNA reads TGTGCCAGCAGCTTCCCCAACTCCTACAATGAGCAGTTCTTC.

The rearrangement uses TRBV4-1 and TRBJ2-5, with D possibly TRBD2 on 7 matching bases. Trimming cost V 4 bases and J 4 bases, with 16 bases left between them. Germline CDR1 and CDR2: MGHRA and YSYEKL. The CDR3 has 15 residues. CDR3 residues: CASSLVGGDVETQYF. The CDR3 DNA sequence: TGCGCCAGCAGCCTAGTAGGGGGGGATGTAGAGACCCAGTACTTC.

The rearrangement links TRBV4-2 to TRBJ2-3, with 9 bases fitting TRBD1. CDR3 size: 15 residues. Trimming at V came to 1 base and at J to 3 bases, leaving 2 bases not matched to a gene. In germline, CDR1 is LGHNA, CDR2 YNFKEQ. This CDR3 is CASSQGDRATDTQYF. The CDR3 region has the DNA TGTGCCAGCAGCCAAGGGGACAGGGCTACAGATACGCAGTATTTT.

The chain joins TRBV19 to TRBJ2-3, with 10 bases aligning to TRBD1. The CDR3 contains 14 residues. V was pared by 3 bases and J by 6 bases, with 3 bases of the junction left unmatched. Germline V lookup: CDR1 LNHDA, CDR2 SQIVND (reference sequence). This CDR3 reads CASSMTGGMDTQYF. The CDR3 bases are TGTGCCAGTAGTATGACAGGGGGCATGGATACGCAGTATTTT.

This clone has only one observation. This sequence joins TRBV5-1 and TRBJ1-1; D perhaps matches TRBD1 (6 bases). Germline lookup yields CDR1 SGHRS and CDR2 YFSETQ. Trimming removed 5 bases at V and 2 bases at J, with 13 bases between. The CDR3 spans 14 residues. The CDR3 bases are TGCGCCAGCAGTATAAACAGGGCTAACACTGAAGCTTTCTTT. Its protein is CASSINRANTEAFF.

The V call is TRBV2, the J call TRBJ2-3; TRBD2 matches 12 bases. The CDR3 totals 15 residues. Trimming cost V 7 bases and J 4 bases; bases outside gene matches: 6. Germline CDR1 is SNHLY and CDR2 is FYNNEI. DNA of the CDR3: TGTGCCAGCATTTGGACTAGCGGGATTTCAGATACGCAGTATTTT. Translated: CASIWTSGISDTQYF.

The CDR3 region has the DNA TGTGCCAGCAGTGAAGCGCTAGCGGGAGGGTCAGATACGCAGTATTTT. It codes for CASSEALAGGSDTQYF. This sequence joins TRBV6-1 and TRBJ2-3, with TRBD2 matching over 12 bases. V dropped 0 bases and J dropped 4; count of bases not matched to a gene: 2. Per germline, CDR1 MNHNS and CDR2 SASEGT. CDR3 length equals 16 residues.

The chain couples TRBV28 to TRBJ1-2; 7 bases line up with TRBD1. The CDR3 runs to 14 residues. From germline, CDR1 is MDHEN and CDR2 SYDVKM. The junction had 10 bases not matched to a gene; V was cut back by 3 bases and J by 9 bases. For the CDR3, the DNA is TGTGCCAGCAGTTTCTCAGCGACAGGGCATCGCTACACCTTC. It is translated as CASSFSATGHRYTF.

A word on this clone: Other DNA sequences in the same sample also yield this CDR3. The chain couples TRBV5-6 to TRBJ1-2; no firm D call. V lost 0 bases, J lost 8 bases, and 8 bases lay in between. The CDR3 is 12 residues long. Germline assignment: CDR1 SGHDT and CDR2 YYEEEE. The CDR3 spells CASSLVVGGYTF. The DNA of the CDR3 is TGTGCCAGCAGCTTGGTGGTGGGCGGCTACACCTTC. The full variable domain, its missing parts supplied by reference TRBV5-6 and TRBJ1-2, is DAGVTQSPTHLIKTRGQQVTLRCSPKSGHDTVSWYQQALGQGPQFIFQYYEEEERQRGNFPDRFSGHQFPNYSSELNVNALLLGDSALYLCASSLVVGGYTFGSGTRLTVV.

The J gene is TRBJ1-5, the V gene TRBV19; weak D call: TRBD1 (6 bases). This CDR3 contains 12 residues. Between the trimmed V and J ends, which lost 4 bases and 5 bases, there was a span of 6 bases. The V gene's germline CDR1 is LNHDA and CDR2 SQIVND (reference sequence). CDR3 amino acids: CASSRGHQPQHF. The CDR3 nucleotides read TGTGCCAGTAGTAGGGGGCATCAGCCCCAGCATTTT.

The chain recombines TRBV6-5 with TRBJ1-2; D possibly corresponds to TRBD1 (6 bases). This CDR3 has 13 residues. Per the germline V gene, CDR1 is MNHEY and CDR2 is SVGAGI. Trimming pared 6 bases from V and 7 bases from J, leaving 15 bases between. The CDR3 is CASRSTGYSGYTF. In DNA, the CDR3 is TGTGCCAGCAGGTCAACAGGGTATAGTGGCTACACCTTC.

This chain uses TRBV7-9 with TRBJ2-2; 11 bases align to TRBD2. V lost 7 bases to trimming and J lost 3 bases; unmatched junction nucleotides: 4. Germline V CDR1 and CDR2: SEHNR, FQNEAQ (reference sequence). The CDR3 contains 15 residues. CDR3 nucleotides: TGTGCCAGCACCCTGGGACTAGCGGACACCGGGGAGCTGTTTTTT. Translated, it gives CASTLGLADTGELFF.

The CDR3 DNA is TGTGCCACCAGTGAATCAGGACTAGCGGGAGGGATTCAAGAGACCCAGTACTTC. Encoded protein: CATSESGLAGGIQETQYF. The chain recombines TRBV24-1 with TRBJ2-5; 15 bases fit TRBD2. Germline loops: CDR1 KGHDR, CDR2 SFDVKD. The junction had 7 bases not matched to a gene; V was cut back by 4 bases and J by 2 bases. CDR3 size: 18 residues.

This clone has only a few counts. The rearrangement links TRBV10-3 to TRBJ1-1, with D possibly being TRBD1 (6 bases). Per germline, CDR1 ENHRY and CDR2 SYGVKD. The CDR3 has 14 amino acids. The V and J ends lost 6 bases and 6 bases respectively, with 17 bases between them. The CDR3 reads CAIRLDSVGAEAFF. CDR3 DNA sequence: TGTGCCATCAGGTTGGACAGTGTCGGCGCTGAAGCTTTCTTT.

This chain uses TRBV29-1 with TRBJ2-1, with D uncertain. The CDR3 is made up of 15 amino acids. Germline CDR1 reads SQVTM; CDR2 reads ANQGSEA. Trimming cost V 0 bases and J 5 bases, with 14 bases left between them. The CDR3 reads CSVEDFRGSNNEQFF. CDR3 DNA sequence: TGCAGCGTTGAAGATTTTCGCGGTTCAAACAATGAGCAGTTCTTC.

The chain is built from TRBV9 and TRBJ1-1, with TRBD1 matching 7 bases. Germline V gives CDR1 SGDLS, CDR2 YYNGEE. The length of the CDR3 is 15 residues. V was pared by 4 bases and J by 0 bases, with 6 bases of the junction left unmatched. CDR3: CASSPTGTVNTEAFF. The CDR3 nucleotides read TGTGCCAGCAGCCCAACCGGGACAGTGAACACTGAAGCTTTCTTT. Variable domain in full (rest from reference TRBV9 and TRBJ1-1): DSGVTQTPKHLITATGQRVTLRCSPRSGDLSVYWYQQSLDQGLQFLIQYYNGEERAKGNILERFSAQQFPDLHSELNLSSLELGDSALYFCASSPTGTVNTEAFFGQGTRLTVV.

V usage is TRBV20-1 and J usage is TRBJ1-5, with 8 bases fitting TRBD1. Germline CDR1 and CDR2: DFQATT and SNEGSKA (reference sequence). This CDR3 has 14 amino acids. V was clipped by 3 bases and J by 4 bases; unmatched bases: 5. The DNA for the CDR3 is TGCAGTGCTAGTTGGACAGGGAGAAATCAGCCCCAGCATTTT. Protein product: CSASWTGRNQPQHF.

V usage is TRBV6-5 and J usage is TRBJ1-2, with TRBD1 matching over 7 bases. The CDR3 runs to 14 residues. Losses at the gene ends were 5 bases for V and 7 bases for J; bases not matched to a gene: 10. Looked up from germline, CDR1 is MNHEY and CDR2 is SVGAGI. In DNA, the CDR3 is TGTGCCAGCAGTACCCAGACAGGGATGGGTGGCTACACCTTC. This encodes CASSTQTGMGGYTF.

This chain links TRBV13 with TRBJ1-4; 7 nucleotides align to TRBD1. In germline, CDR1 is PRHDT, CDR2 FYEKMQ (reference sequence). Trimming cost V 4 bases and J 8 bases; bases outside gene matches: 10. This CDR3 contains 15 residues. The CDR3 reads CASSYSTGRGEKLFF. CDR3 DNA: TGTGCCAGCAGCTATTCGACAGGGAGAGGAGAAAAACTGTTTTTT.

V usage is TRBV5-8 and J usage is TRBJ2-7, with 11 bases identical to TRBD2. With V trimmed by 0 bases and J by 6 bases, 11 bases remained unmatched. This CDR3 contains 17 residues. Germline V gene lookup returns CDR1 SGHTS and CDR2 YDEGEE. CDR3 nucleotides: TGTGCCAGCAGCTTGGAGTTTAATACTAGCGGGAGCTGCGAGCAGTACTTC. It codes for CASSLEFNTSGSCEQYF.

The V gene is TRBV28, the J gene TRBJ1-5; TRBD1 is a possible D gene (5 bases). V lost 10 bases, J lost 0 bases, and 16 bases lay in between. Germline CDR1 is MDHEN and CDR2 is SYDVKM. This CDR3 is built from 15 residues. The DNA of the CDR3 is TGTGCCACCAGACTCCCTGACAGTAGCAATCAGCCCCAGCATTTT. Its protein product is CATRLPDSSNQPQHF.

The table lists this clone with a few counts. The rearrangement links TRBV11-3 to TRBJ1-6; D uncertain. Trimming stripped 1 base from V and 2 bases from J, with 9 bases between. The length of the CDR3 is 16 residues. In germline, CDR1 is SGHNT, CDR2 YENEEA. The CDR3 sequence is CASSLADWTYNSPLHF. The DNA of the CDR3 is TGTGCCAGCAGCTTAGCAGACTGGACCTATAATTCACCCCTCCACTTT.

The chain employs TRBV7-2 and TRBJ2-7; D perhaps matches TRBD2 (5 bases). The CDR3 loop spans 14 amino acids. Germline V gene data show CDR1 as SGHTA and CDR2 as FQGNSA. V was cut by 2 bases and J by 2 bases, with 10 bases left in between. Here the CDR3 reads CASSLRHGAYEQYF. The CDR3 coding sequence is TGTGCCAGCAGCTTAAGGCACGGGGCCTACGAGCAGTACTTC.

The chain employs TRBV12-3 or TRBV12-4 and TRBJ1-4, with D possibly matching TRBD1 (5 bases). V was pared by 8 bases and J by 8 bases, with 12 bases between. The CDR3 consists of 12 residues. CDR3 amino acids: CASGGMNEKLFF. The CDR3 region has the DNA TGTGCCAGCGGGGGGATGAACGAAAAACTGTTTTTT.